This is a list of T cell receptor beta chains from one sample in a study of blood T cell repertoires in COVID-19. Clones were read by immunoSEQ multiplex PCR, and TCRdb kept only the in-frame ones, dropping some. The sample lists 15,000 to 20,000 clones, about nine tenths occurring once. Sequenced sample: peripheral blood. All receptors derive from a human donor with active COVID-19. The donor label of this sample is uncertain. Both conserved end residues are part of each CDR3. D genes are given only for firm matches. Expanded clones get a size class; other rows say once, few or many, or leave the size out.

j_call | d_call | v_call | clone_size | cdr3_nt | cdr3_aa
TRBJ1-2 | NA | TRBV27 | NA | TGTGCCAGCAGTTTAACGTCCCTCGTCCCAGGGTTGCGCTATGGCTACACCTTC | CASSLTSLVPGLRYGYTF
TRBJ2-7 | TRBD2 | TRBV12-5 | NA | TGTGCTAGTGGTTTGGACCTAGCGGACCTCTCCTACGAGCAGTACTTC | CASGLDLADLSYEQYF
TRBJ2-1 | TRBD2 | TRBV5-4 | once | TGTGCCAGCAGCGCCCGGACTAGCGGGCTATACAATGAGCAGTTCTTC | CASSARTSGLYNEQFF
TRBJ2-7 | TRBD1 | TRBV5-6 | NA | TGTGCCAGCAGCGCCGGGACAGGGAATTTCGACGAGCAGTACTTC | CASSAGTGNFDEQYF
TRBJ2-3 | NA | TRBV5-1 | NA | TGCGCCAGCAGCTTGGGGGCAGCTTTAGATACGCAGTATTTT | CASSLGAALDTQYF
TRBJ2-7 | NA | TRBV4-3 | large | TGCGCCAGCAGCCAAGAGAGGGTCAATTGGGGCTCCTACGAGCAGTACTTC | CASSQERVNWGSYEQYF
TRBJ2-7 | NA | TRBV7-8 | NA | TGTGCCAGCAGCTTACAGGACTACGAGCAGTACTTC | CASSLQDYEQYF
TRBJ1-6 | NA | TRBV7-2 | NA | TGTGCCAGCAGCCCAAGACAGAGCTCCTATAATTCACCCCTCCACTTT | CASSPRQSSYNSPLHF
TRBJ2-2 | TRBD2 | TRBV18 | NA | TGTGCCAGCTCCCCCGGGACTAGCGGGGACGGCGGGGAGCTGTTTTTT | CASSPGTSGDGGELFF
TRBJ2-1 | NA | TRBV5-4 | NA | TGTGCCAGCAGCCTGGCCCAGCGGAGGTCCTACAATGAGCAGTTCTTC | CASSLAQRRSYNEQFF
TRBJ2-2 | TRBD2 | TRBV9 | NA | TGTGCCAGCAGCCCCGGACTAGCGGGAGGCGGGGAGCTGTTTTTT | CASSPGLAGGGELFF
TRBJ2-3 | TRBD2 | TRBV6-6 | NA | TGTGCCAGCAGTTACGGGGCGGGGGGAAACTTAGATACGCAGTATTTT | CASSYGAGGNLDTQYF
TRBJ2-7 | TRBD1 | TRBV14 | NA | TGTGCCAGCAGCCAAGCAGACAGGGTATTCGACGAGCAGTACTTC | CASSQADRVFDEQYF
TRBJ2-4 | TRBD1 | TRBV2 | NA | TGTGCCAGCAACCCGAGACAGGGAAGTCATCAGTACTTC | CASNPRQGSHQYF
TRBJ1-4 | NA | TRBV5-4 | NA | TGTGCCAGCAGCTCCACGGCAGGTACTTCAACTAATGAAAAACTGTTTTTT | CASSSTAGTSTNEKLFF
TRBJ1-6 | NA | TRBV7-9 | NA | TGTGCCAGCAGCTTGGGGGCTTCACCCCTCCACTTT | CASSLGASPLHF
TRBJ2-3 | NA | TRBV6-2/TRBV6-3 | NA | TGTGCCAGCAGTTACTCTATCTCCCGGGGGAGCACAGATACGCAGTATTTT | CASSYSISRGSTDTQYF
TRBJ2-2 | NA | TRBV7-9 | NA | TGTGCCAGCAGCTTACTGAACACCGGGGAGCTGTTTTTT | CASSLLNTGELFF
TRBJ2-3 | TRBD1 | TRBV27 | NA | TGTGCCAGCAGTTTACTTCCCCTCCCGGGACAGGGTAATGAAGATACGCAGTATTTT | CASSLLPLPGQGNEDTQYF
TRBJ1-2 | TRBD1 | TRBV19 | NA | TGTGCCAGTAGCCTTGACAGGGCGGGGATATCCGCTGGCTACACCTTC | CASSLDRAGISAGYTF
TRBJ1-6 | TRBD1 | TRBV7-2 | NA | TGTGCCAGCAGCTTATTTGACAGTCCCAGGGGGTCCTATAATTCACCCCTCCACTTT | CASSLFDSPRGSYNSPLHF
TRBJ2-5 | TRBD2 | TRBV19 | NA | TGTGCCAGTAGTATGGCAGGGCTAGCGGAAGAGACCCAGTACTTC | CASSMAGLAEETQYF
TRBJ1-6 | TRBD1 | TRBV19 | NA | TGTGCCAGTAGCCGGGACAGGGGTGCCTCCTATAATTCACCCCTCCACTTT | CASSRDRGASYNSPLHF
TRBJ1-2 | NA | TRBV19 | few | TGTGCCAGTAGTACACAGGGTACTGGCTATGGCTACACCTTC | CASSTQGTGYGYTF
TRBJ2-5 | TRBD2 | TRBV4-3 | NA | TGCGCCAGCAGCCAAGACGTGGGGGGGAGGAAGACCCAGTACTTC | CASSQDVGGRKTQYF
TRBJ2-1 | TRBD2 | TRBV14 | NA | TGTGCCAGCAGCCACTTTAGCGGGGGGAGAAACAATGAGCAGTTCTTC | CASSHFSGGRNNEQFF
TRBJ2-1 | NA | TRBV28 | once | TGTGCCAGCAGCCCTACAGGGAACTCCTACAATGAGCAGTTCTTC | CASSPTGNSYNEQFF
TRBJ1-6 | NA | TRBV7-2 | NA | TGTGCCAGCAGCAGGCCCCCCGGGGTCAATTCACCCCTCCACTTT | CASSRPPGVNSPLHF
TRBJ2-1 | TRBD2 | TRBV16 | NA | TGTGCCAGCAGCCAATCTAGCGGGGGTTACAATGAGCAGTTCTTC | CASSQSSGGYNEQFF
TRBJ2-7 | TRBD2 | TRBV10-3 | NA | TGTGCCATCAGTGACGCTAGCGGGGGGCCCAGAAACGAGCAGTACTTC | CAISDASGGPRNEQYF
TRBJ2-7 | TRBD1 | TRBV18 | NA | TGTGCCAGCTCACCATCCATTTTAGGGGACAGGGGGCACCCATACGAGCAGTACTTC | CASSPSILGDRGHPYEQYF
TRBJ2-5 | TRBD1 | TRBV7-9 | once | TGTGCCAGCAGCAAAGAGACAGGGGTGACCCAGTACTTC | CASSKETGVTQYF
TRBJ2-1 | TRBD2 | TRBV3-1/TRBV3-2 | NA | TGTGCCAGCAGCCGGAGCGGGGGGGGTACCGGCGATGAGCAGTTCTTC | CASSRSGGGTGDEQFF
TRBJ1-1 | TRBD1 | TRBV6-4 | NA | TGTGCCAGCAGCCTCACAGGGGAACGGACTGAAGCTTTCTTT | CASSLTGERTEAFF
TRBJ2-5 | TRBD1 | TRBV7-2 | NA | TGTGCCAGCAGCTCCAGGGGGGAGACCCAGTACTTC | CASSSRGETQYF
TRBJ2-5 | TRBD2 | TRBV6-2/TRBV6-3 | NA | TGTGCCAGCAGTTCCCCGGGACTAGCAAGAGAGACCCAGTACTTC | CASSSPGLARETQYF
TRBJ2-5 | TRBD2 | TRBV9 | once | TGTGCCAGCAGCGTAGGTCTAGCGGGGGGGCCTTTGGAGACCCAGTACTTC | CASSVGLAGGPLETQYF
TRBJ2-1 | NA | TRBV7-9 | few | TGTGCCAGCAGCTTAGGCCAGGGCTGGAATGAGCAGTTCTTC | CASSLGQGWNEQFF
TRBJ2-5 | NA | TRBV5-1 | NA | TGCGCCAGCAGCTTGAACACATTCCAAGAGACCCAGTACTTC | CASSLNTFQETQYF
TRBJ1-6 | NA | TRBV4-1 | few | TGCGCCAGCAGCCAAGATAGATGGGGGACCCGGGGGCCCCTCCACTTT | CASSQDRWGTRGPLHF
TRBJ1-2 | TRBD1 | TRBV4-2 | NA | TGTGCCAGCGGATCACAGGGGGGCAACTATGGCTACACCTTC | CASGSQGGNYGYTF
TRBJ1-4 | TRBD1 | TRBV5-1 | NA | TGCGCCAGCAGCTCGGGACAGCCGATTAATGAAAAACTGTTTTTT | CASSSGQPINEKLFF
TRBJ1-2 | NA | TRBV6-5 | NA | TGTGCCAGCAGTTACTCGAGGACATTTTATGGCTACACCTTC | CASSYSRTFYGYTF
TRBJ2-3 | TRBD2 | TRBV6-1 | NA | TGTGCCAGCAGTGACCTGCGGGGGGGCCTGGATACGCAGTATTTT | CASSDLRGGLDTQYF
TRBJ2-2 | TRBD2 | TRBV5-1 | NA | TGCGCCAGCGCTTTCACTAGCGCGGCCGGGGAGCTGTTTTTT | CASAFTSAAGELFF
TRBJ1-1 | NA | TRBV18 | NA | TGTGCCAGCTCACCATACCGGGGGATGAACACTGAAGCTTTCTTT | CASSPYRGMNTEAFF
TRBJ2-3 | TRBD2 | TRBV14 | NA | TGTGCCAGCAGCGGGCTAGCGGGGGGTATTACAGATACGCAGTATTTT | CASSGLAGGITDTQYF
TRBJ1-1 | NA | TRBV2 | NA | TGTGCCAGCAAGTCATCCGCAGGCTTAAACACTGAAGCTTTCTTT | CASKSSAGLNTEAFF
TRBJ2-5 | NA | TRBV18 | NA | TGTGCCAGCTCACCACCCACGTCAGGAGAGACCCAGTACTTC | CASSPPTSGETQYF
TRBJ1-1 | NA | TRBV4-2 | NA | TGTGCCAGCAGCCAATCAGGGTGGGAAGCTTTCTTT | CASSQSGWEAFF
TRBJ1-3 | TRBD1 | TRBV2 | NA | TGTGCCAGCTCTTCCCGGGACAGGGGAGAAAACACCATATATTTT | CASSSRDRGENTIYF
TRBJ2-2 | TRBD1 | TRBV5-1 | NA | TGCGCCAGCAGCTTGGGACAGGGGTACACCGGGGAGCTGTTTTTT | CASSLGQGYTGELFF
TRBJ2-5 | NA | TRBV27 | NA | TGTGCCAGCAGTTTGACAGGAGATCCGAGGCTGACCCAGTACTTC | CASSLTGDPRLTQYF
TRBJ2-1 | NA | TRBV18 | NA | TGTGCCAGCTCACGATCGGACAACGGGCCTAGGAATGAGCAGTTCTTC | CASSRSDNGPRNEQFF
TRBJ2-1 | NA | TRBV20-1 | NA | TGCAGTGTCTTGTACAATGAGCAGTTCTTC | CSVLYNEQFF
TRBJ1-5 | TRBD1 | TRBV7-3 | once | TGTGCCAGCAGCTTAAAAGGACAGGGCGATCAGCCCCAGCATTTT | CASSLKGQGDQPQHF
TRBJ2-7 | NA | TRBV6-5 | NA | TGTGCCAGCAGTTCGCGTGGGACTCCGGATGTTTACGAGCAGTACTTC | CASSSRGTPDVYEQYF
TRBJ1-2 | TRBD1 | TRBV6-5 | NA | TGTGCCAGCAGTTATTCCCCAGGGGGGACCTATGGCTACACCTTC | CASSYSPGGTYGYTF
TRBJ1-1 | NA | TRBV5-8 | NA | TGTGCCAGCAGCCCCGAACAGACCCGGGGCACTGAAGCTTTCTTT | CASSPEQTRGTEAFF